The present T cell receptor (beta chain) was sequenced within a study of response to subunit inactivated influenza vaccine. This CDR3 has 15 amino acids. Trimming stripped 4 bases from V and 2 bases from J, with 13 bases between. Germline CDR1 reads SGHRS; CDR2 reads YFSETQ. This clonotype has ten or more counts. TCRdb independently ran MiXCR on the RT-PCR reads; one entry per CDR3 protein. Among fewer than 600,000 distinct CDR3 sequences listed, approximately 7.8% were seen once. This TCR derives from a man between 50 and 69 years old who received an inactivated influenza vaccine. Sequenced here: PBMCs from blood, sampled around 25 months after vaccination. V and J are TRBV5-1 and TRBJ2-1; D is uncertain. CDR3 region: CASSRGKKTYNEQFF. DNA of the CDR3: TGCGCCAGCAGCCGTGGAAAAAAAACCTACAATGAGCAGTTCTTC.